The rows below give T cell receptor beta chains drawn from one sample of a study of T-cell reconstitution after alpha-beta-depleted transplantation in children. Via MiXCR, TCRdb re-called the PCR reads, giving one row per CDR3 protein. The table shows about 640,000 distinct CDR3 sequences, with around 16% occurring only once. This specimen consisted of PBMCs from the stem cell graft donor, obtained from the stem cell graft. Receptors originate from a human donor who donated a stem cell graft to a child with acute myeloid leukemia. Both conserved end residues are trimmed from each CDR3. The order of the fields is V gene, CDR3 length, clone size, CDR3 protein. Expanded clones are given a class, and other clones once, few, many or no size at all.

>TRBV5-1|17|few
ASSPSLLDGGASYNEQF
>TRBV5-1|12|many
ASSFRGGNSPLH
>TRBV20-1|10|many
SASATDYGYT
>TRBV20-1|12|many
SARDVRGGGELF
>TRBV6-1|13|many
ASSQHRQLQETQY
>TRBV12-3/TRBV12-4|13|-
ASRIGGASNEKLF
>TRBV5-4|15|few
ASRPTSGGLSYNEQF
>TRBV7-2|13|few
ASSFGGKTNQPQH
>TRBV2|13|-
ASSEGHLLGNEQF
>TRBV7-2|13|few
ASSLARGGGTEAF
>TRBV6-6|9|few
ASSPPTEAF
>TRBV7-3|14|-
ASSLTGLAGYNEQF
>TRBV7-2|11|many
ASSLGGTGGYT
>TRBV20-1|13|few
SARARTGGRQPQH
>TRBV10-3|12|few
AISREGLNNEQF
>TRBV20-1|14|-
SARGARWGDQETQY
>TRBV5-1|15|few
ASSPGLTGGMNTEAF
>TRBV20-1|17|-
RARTRGTSGGPPRDEQF
>TRBV20-1|12|many
SARVQRMNTEAF
>TRBV10-1|11|few
ASSWDRVTEAF
>TRBV29-1|11|many
SLGGGWAREQF
>TRBV5-6|13|few
ASSLDVTGYNEQF
>TRBV29-1|12|many
SVPLAGGSYGYT
>TRBV21-1|14|-
ASSKNCRGENTEAF
>TRBV9|12|once
ASSVDFRGYEQY
>TRBV4-1|12|few
ASSQAGRNTEAF
>TRBV20-1|13|-
SAPTDGGRSTEAF
>TRBV20-1|14|many
SARDLGLAPYNEQF
>TRBV20-1|12|-
SAPGGFNNEKLF
>TRBV20-1|11|many
SARWTLNTEAF
>TRBV7-6|15|many
ASSHPAGGALTDTQY
>TRBV10-1|13|many
ASSEYGVGTDTQY
>TRBV20-1|10|-
SARPATLEAF
>TRBV2|10|-
ASSNRANEQY
>TRBV12-3/TRBV12-4|10|many
ASSFRLMTII
>TRBV6-5|12|few
ASSYNDAGTGYT
>TRBV7-3|15|-
ASSLTPGGRGTDTQY
>TRBV6-5|11|many
ASSYSLTTEAF
>TRBV29-1|13|many
SVEDRQGYGTEAF
>TRBV27|14|few
ASRGQGAGHNSPLH
>TRBV20-1|11|many
SARDSGNNEQY
>TRBV7-2|14|-
ASSLEGEGLDNEQF
>TRBV21-1|13|-
ASSTNRRGQETQY
>TRBV7-9|14|once
ASSLRLGPPTDTQY
>TRBV20-1|12|-
SAPLGGATDTQY
>TRBV5-1|12|-
ASRSPDYTDTQY
>TRBV12-3/TRBV12-4|14|-
ASSLYGERFNEKLF
>TRBV12-3/TRBV12-4|11|-
ASTPTLSTEAF
>TRBV7-9|11|many
ASSSGRDTEAF
>TRBV27|11|-
ASRAGVTGELF
>TRBV20-1|12|many
SARGQVDGEGQF
>TRBV7-9|12|few
ASSRLQGRTEAF
>TRBV7-2|12|few
ASSRQVNNQPQH
>TRBV5-1|8|-
APRVTIQY
>TRBV10-3|10|-
AISALGDTQY
>TRBV20-1|14|many
SARVVVEGYNSPLH
>TRBV20-1|15|many
SARATVTGGHNQPQH
>TRBV5-6|13|many
ASSGAPNNQETQY